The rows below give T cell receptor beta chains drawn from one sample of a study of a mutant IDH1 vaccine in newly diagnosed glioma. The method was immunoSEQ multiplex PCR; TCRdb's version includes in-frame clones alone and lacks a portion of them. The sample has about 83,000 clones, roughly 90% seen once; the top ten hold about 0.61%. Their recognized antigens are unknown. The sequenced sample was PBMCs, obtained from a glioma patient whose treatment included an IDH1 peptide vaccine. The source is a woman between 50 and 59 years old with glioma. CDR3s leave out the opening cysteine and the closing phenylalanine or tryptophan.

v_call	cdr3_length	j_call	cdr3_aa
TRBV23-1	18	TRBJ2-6	ASSQSGSTAKSSGANVLT
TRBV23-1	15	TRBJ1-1	ASTNYARLRQNTEAF
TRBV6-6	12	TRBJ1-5	ASTISRSGQPQH
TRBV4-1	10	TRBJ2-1	ASSLLYNEQF
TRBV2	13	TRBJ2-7	ASGRGGATGYEQY
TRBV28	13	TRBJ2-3	ASSLVAVRTDTQY
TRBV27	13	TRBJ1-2	ASSRTGPNPYGYT
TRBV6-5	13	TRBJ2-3	ASKPTSGFGDTQY
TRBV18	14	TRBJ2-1	ASSPLGASPYNEQF
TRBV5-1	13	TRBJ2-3	ASSLGSGRTDTQY
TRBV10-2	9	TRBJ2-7	ASSETIEQY
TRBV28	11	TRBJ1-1	ASSSDRNTEAF
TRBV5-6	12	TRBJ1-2	ASSLGRTLYGYT
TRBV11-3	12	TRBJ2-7	ASSLNHGAYEQY
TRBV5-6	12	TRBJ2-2	ASSRGQGIGELF
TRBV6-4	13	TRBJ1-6	ASSEGTDFNSPLH
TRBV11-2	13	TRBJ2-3	ASSLDPGVSDTQY
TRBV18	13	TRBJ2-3	ASSLRTGGGDTQY
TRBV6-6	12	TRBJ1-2	ASSWDRGYYGYT
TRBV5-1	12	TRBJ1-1	ASSLDGRVTEAF
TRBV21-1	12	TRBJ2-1	ASSRQGAYAEQF
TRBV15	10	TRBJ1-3	ATSRDGNTIY
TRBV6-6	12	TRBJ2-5	ASRPQGAQETQY
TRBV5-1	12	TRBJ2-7	ASSQTASSYEQY
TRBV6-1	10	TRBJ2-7	ASTDPSYEQY
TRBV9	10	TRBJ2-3	ASSVAQDTQY
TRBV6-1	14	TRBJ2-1	ASSEGTSGRRDEQF
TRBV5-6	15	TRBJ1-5	ASSLLSGRKGNQPQH
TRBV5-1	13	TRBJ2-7	ASSLEQAGTYEQY
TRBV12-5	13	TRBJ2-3	ASGPGQGVSDTQY
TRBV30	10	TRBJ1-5	AWGQGDQPQH
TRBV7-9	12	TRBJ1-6	ASSSDGNNSPLH
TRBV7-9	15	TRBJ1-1	ASSFPAGTLMNTEAF
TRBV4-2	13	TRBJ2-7	ASSQVQGANYEQY
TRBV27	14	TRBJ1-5	ASSPSTGAGFQPQH
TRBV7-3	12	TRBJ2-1	ASSPNPGLTEQF
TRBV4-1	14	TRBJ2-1	ASSQASKGIFHEQF
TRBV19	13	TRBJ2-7	ASSIGSGGSYEQY
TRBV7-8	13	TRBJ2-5	ASSSTGDPRETQY
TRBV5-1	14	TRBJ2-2	ASSLAPGGYSGELF
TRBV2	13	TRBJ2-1	ASSVWGVGINEQF
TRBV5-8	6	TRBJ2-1	ASSRGF
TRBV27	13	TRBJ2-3	ASSSPYRDTDTQY
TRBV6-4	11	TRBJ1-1	ASRMTGDTEAF
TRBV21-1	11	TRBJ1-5	ASSGTGHQPQH
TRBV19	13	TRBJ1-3	ASSITGLTGNTIY
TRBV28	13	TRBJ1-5	ASNLQGVSNQPQH
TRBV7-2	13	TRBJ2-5	ASSLIRGTGETQY
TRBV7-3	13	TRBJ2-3	ASSLALRGTDTQY
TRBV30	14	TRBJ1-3	AWIVGGTVSGNTIY
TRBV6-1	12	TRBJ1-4	ASSARSVNEKLF
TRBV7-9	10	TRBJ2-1	ASSITSNEQF
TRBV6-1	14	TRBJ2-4	ASSATGEEGKNIQY